The rows below give T cell receptor beta chains drawn from one sample of a study of tumor and adjacent non-tumor tissue in lung cancer. TCRdb re-analysed the multiplex PCR reads in MiXCR, keeping a single row per CDR3 protein. The profile shows about 98,000 distinct CDR3 sequences, 80% of them singletons. Sequenced sample: distant non-tumor lung tissue. The receptors were gathered from a man between 60 and 75 years old with small cell lung cancer. Each CDR3 is given with its conserved first and last residue. The order of the fields is clone size, V gene, D gene, J gene, CDR3 protein, CDR3 DNA. The D gene is left open where the match is weak. Some rows have no size entry. The others give once, few or many, or a class for an expanded clone.

>-|TRBV6-6|-|TRBJ2-7
CASHGSPCGTYEQYF
TGTGCCAGCCATGGGTCCCCTTGCGGGACCTACGAGCAGTACTTC
>-|TRBV6-2/TRBV6-3|-|TRBJ2-5
CASNYVGEPETQYF
TGTGCCAGCAATTACGTCGGAGAACCAGAGACCCAGTACTTC
>-|TRBV6-5|-|TRBJ2-4
CACSLMGATNIQYF
TGTGCCTGCAGTCTCATGGGGGCCACAAACATTCAGTACTTC
>-|TRBV20-1|-|TRBJ1-1
CSATGHYTEVFF
TGCAGTGCCACGGGACACTACACTGAAGTTTTCTTT
>few|TRBV4-1|-|TRBJ2-7
CASRGGFSGTYEQYF
TGCGCCAGCAGAGGGGGATTCAGCGGTACCTACGAACAGTACTTC
>-|TRBV5-1|-|TRBJ2-2
CASSSEVGADAGELFF
TGCGCCAGCAGCTCGGAGGTGGGGGCGGACGCCGGGGAGCTGTTTTTT
>-|TRBV6-2/TRBV6-3|-|TRBJ2-1
CASTSLRGVQIEQFF
TGTGCAAGCACCAGCCTTAGAGGAGTCCAAATTGAGCAGTTCTTC
>-|TRBV6-5|TRBD2|TRBJ2-7
CASTPSTSGRAYEQYF
TGTGCCAGTACCCCTTCTACTAGCGGGAGGGCCTACGAGCAGTACTTC
>many|TRBV30|-|TRBJ1-2
CAWSVQFWGNYGYTF
TGTGCCTGGAGTGTTCAATTTTGGGGGAACTATGGCTACACCTTC
>-|TRBV4-1|-|TRBJ2-2
CASSQDPVRVNTGELFF
TGCGCGAGCAGTCAAGATCCGGTCAGGGTGAACACCGGGGAGCTGTTTTTT
>-|TRBV25-1|-|TRBJ2-3
CASSRVGSTETQYF
TGTGCTAGCAGTCGAGTGGGAAGCACAGAAACGCAGTATTTT
>-|TRBV5-5|-|TRBJ2-3
CANILSGQHTDTQYF
TGTGCCAACATCTTGTCCGGACAGCACACAGATACGCAGTATTTT
>-|TRBV20-1|TRBD2|TRBJ2-1
CSARGTTEIEQFF
TGCAGTGCTAGGGGGACTACCGAGATTGAACAGTTCTTC
>-|TRBV6-5|-|TRBJ1-2
CASSYSGGQYGYTF
TGTGCCAGCAGTTACTCGGGGGGACAATATGGCTACACCTTC
>-|TRBV29-1|-|TRBJ2-5
CSGDKETQYF
TGCAGCGGTGACAAAGAGACCCAGTACTTC
>-|TRBV4-1|-|TRBJ2-1
CASSQGGSRARVRSYNEQFF
TGCGCCAGCAGCCAAGGGGGATCCCGAGCGAGAGTTAGGTCCTACAATGAACAGTTCTTC
>-|TRBV11-2|-|TRBJ1-2
CARDNRDNYGYTF
TGTGCCAGGGACAACAGGGATAACTATGGCTACACCTTC
>many|TRBV4-1|-|TRBJ2-3
CASSQAIFQSTDTQYF
TGCGCCAGCAGCCAAGCGATCTTCCAGAGCACAGATACGCAGTATTTT
>-|TRBV10-3|-|TRBJ2-3
CAISVGWASGSPDTLYF
-
>-|TRBV6-5|TRBD1|TRBJ2-3
CASSYCGQAGTDTQYF
TGTGCCAGCAGTTACTGTGGACAGGCGGGCACAGATACGCAATATTTT
>-|TRBV10-3|TRBD1|TRBJ1-5
CAIITGDQAQHF
TGTGCCATCATCACAGGGGATCAGGCCCAGCATTTT
>-|TRBV10-2|TRBD1|TRBJ2-1
CASSRDRGAYNELFF
TGCGCCAGCAGTCGTGACAGGGGGGCCTATAATGAGCTGTTCTTC
>-|TRBV29-1|TRBD2|TRBJ2-7
CSVGLGGTYEQYF
TGCAGCGTTGGGCTGGGGGGGACCTACGAGCAGTACTTC
>-|TRBV29-1|TRBD2|TRBJ2-1
CSGAMLRGYYNKQFF
TGCAGCGGAGCCATGTTGCGGGGGTATTACAATAAGCAGTTCTTC
>many|TRBV6-5|-|TRBJ1-2
CAQAGARGYTF
TGTGCCCAGGCGGGGGCGCGGGGCTACACCTTC
>once|TRBV11-2|TRBD1|TRBJ2-5
CANSSTGEEIQYF
TGTGCCAACAGCTCTACAGGGGAAGAGATTCAGTACTTC
>-|TRBV6-5|TRBD2|TRBJ2-1
CDSSYSIEGLADDEQFF
TGTGACAGCAGTTACTCGATCGAGGGACTAGCGGACGATGAGCAGTTCTTC
>-|TRBV6-6|-|TRBJ2-2
CTSRTSSTGELFF
TGTACCAGCAGGACGAGTAGCACCGGGGAGCTGTTTTTT
>-|TRBV5-1|TRBD1|TRBJ2-5
CANSLPGTEDTQYF
TGCGCCAACAGCCTTCCCGGGACAGAAGATACCCAGTACTTC
>-|TRBV29-1|TRBD2|TRBJ2-1
CSIAGGLAGESSYNEQFF
TGCAGCATTGCTGGGGGGCTAGCGGGAGAGAGCTCCTACAATGAGCAGTTCTTC
>-|TRBV4-2|-|TRBJ1-2
CASNQGPCGNTF
TGTGCCAGCAACCAAGGTCCCTGTGGCAACACCTTC
>-|TRBV7-9|-|TRBJ2-5
CASSLPGSGAGKEAQYF
TGTGCCAGCAGCTTACCAGGGTCAGGGGCAGGAAAAGAGGCCCAGTACTTC
>-|TRBV30|TRBD2|TRBJ2-5
CAWSPEDRGAQYF
TGTGCCTGGAGCCCTGAGGACCGGGGGGCCCAGTACTTC
>-|TRBV7-2|-|TRBJ2-1
CASSLGRQLDEQFF
TGTGCCAGCAGCTTAGGGAGGCAATTGGATGAGCAGTTCTTC
>-|TRBV12-3/TRBV12-4|-|TRBJ2-5
CASSLEGTETQYF
TGTGCCAGCAGTTTAGAGGGAACCGAGACCCAGTACTTC
>-|TRBV6-5|-|TRBJ1-2
CVSSPALGSGYTF
TGTGTCAGCAGCCCTGCGCTGGGTAGCGGCTACACCTTC
>-|TRBV6-2/TRBV6-3|-|TRBJ1-5
CASTKTGTREPQHF
TGTGCCAGCACCAAAACAGGGACGAGGGAGCCCCAACATTTT
>-|TRBV29-1|-|TRBJ2-3
CSVEGDRSTDTQYF
TGCAGCGTTGAAGGCGACAGGAGCACAGATACGCAGTATTTT
>-|TRBV20-1|TRBD2|TRBJ2-3
CSAEEASGSTDTQYF
TGCAGTGCTGAGGAGGCTAGCGGTAGCACAGATACGCAGTATTTT
>-|TRBV29-1|-|TRBJ2-6
CSPEISGANVLTF
TGCAGCCCCGAGATCTCTGGGGCCAACGTCCTGACTTTC
>-|TRBV5-4|-|TRBJ1-6
CASSPALGLGISPLHF
TGTGCCAGCAGTCCTGCTCTGGGACTGGGTATTTCACCCCTCCACTTT
>few|TRBV19|TRBD1|TRBJ1-1
CASSPSSDRRTEAFF
TGTGCCAGTAGTCCAAGCTCGGACAGGAGGACTGAAGCTTTCTTT
>many|TRBV16|-|TRBJ2-1
CASSQEGYNEQFF
TGTGCCAGCAGCCAAGAAGGGTACAATGAGCAGTTCTTC
>-|TRBV5-1|-|TRBJ2-1
CANSLVPGHTNEQFF
TGCGCCAACAGCTTGGTACCGGGGCATACGAACGAGCAGTTCTTC